This TCR beta chain is from a study of blood T cells in healthy people across ages. Regarding the study as a whole: Strong correlation linked observed beta diversity and percent naive T cells. Among long-lived donors, naive CD4+ cells were more numerous and diversity higher than in aged donors.

CDR1 MNHEY and CDR2 SMNVEV come from the germline V gene (reference sequence). The CDR3 sequence is 13 residues long. Primed by a sample-barcoded 5' primer and a J-beta primer mix, a second PCR proceeded for about 7 to 11 cycles. Tags on each cDNA molecule came from a template-switch adaptor with 12 random nucleotides. TCRdb re-derived calls from the 5' RACE reads in MiXCR, one entry per CDR3 protein. The sample lists some 1.4 million distinct CDR3 sequences, 42% occurring once. About this clonotype itself: No antigen is known for it.

The sample taken for sequencing was blood. The chain employs TRBV27 and TRBJ2-5; D gene ambiguous. The better agreement between TRBJ2-7 and the DNA end casts doubt on the J call. This TCR was recovered from a woman aged 18-29 years in good health. Here the CDR3 reads CASSSQLPYEQYF. The CDR3 DNA follows: TGTGCCAGCAGTTCCCAACTTCCCTACGAGCAGTACTTC.